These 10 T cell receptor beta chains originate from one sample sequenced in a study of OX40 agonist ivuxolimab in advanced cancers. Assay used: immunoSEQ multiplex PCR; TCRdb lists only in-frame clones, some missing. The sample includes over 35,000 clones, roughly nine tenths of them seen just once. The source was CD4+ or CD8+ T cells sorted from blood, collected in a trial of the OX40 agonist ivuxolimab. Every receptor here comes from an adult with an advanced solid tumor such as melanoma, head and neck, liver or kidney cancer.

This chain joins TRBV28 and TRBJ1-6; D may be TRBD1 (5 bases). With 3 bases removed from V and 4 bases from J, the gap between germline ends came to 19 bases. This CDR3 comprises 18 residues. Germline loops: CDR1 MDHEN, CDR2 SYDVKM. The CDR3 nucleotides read TGTGCCAGCAGTTTCCTGGGGACTGATCCTCGATATAATTCACCCCTCCACTTT. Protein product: CASSFLGTDPRYNSPLHF.

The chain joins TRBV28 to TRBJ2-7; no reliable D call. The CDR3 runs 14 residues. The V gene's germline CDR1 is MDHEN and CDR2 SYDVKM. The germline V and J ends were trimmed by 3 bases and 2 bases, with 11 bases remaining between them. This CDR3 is CASSFSWGPYEQYF. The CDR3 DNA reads TGTGCCAGCAGTTTTAGTTGGGGTCCCTACGAGCAGTACTTC.

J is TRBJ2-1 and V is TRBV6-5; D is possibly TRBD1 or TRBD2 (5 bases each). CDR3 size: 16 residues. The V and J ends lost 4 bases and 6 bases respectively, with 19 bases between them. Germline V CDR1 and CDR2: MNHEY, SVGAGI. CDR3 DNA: TGTGCCAGCAGTTCGACGGGACCCATGGCGGCCAATGAGCAGTTCTTC. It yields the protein CASSSTGPMAANEQFF.

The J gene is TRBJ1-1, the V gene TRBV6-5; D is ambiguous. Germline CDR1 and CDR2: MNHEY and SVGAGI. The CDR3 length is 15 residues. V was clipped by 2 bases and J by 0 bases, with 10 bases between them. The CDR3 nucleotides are TGTGCCAGCAGTTACATTCCTCTGCTGAACACTGAAGCTTTCTTT. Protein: CASSYIPLLNTEAFF.

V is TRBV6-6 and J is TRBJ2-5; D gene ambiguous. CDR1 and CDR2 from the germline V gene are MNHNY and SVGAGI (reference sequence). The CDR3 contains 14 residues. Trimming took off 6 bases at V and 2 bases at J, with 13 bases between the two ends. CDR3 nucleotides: TGTGCCAGCAGCCACCCTGGGAAACAAGAGACCCAGTACTTC. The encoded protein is CASSHPGKQETQYF.

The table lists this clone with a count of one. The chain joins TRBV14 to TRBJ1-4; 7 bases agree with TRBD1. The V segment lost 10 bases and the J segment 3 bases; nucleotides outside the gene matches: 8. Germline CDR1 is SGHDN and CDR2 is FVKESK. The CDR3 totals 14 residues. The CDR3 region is CAKTRGEANEKLFF. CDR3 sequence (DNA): TGTGCCAAGACCAGGGGGGAGGCTAATGAAAAACTGTTTTTT.

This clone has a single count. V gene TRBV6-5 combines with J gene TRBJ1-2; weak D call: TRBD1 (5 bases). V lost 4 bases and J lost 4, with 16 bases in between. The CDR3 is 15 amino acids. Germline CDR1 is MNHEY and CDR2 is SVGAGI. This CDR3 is CASSLSGMGPYGYTF. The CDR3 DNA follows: TGTGCCAGCAGTTTGTCAGGGATGGGTCCCTATGGCTACACCTTC.

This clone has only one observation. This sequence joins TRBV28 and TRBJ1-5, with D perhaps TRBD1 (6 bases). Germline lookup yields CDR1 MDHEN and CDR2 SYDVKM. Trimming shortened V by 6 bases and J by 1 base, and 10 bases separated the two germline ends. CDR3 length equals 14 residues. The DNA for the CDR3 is TGTGCCAGCAGAAGGACAGTCAGCAATCAGCCCCAGCATTTT. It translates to CASRRTVSNQPQHF. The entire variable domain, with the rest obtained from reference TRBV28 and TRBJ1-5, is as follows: DVKVTQSSRYLVKRTGEKVFLECVQDMDHENMFWYRQDPGLGLRLIYFSYDVKMKEKGDIPEGYSVSREKKERFSLILESASTNQTSMYLCASRRTVSNQPQHFGDGTRLSIL.

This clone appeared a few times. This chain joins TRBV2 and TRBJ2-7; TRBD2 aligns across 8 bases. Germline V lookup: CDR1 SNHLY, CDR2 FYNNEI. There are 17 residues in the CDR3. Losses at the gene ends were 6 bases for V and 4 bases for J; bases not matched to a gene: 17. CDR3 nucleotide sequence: TGTGCCAGCAGGCTTCCGGGTTTGGGGACTAGAGAATACGAGCAGTACTTC. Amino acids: CASRLPGLGTREYEQYF.

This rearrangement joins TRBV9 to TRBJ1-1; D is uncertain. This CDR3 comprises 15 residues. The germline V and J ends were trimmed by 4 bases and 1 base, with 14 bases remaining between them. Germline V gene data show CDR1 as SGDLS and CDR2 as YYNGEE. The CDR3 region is CASSLSGGENTEAFF. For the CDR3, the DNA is TGTGCCAGCAGCCTCTCTGGAGGAGAGAACACTGAAGCTTTCTTT.